Reported below is one TCR beta chain. The antigen it recognizes is unknown. Per-nucleotide qualities are absent, and no much larger clonotype sits a single base away. The CDR3 regions of human TCRbeta chains were analyzed by immunosequencing. In the authors' own workflow: Repertoire TCRs were checked for matches against a reference library of SARS-CoV-2-specific TCRs that had been generated using the MIRA antigen-specificity platform. Breadth meant the fraction of unique TCRs that were SARS-CoV-2-associated, whereas depth meant the fraction of total T cells that were SARS-CoV-2-associated. Using the MIRA data, each spike-specific TCR was mapped to the spike region that the TCR reacts to and placed in a CD4 or CD8 class. Log10-transformed breadth and depth values were compared by one-way ANOVA with Sidak's multiple comparisons tests. What TCRdb holds here is the immuneACCESS table cut down to in-frame rearrangements. Part of the clones is not present; checked against another copy, under half of the missing clones reflect an unresolved V gene, and the others are unexplained. V and J calls and clone size are those listed in that table; D and trimming were worked out from the DNA. The sample contains over 110,000 clones, more than 85% of them found a single time. The leading ten clones occupy around 2.8% of the sample.

The record originates from a study of T cell responses to AZD1222 COVID-19 vaccine listed by TCRdb under 2021. Study-level background: Because spike-specific TCR depth and breadth did not differ between the two schedules, AZD1222 recipients who got a second dose at roughly 4 weeks were pooled with those who got a second dose at roughly 12 weeks. TCR sequencing covered over 230 trial participants: about 210 given two doses of AZD1222 and 26 given two doses of MenACWY control vaccine. Trial participants were enrolled by age into subgroups of 18-55, 56-69 and 70-plus years, and around 150, 28 and 57 TCR-sequenced participants, respectively, were included in these subgroups. General conclusions and limits of the study: A significant rise in spike-specific TCR breadth and depth was observed after two AZD1222 doses relative to day 0 and relative to MenACWY recipients. Conclusions about previously exposed vaccinees are limited because only a handful of AZD1222 recipients were SARS-CoV-2 seropositive at baseline. Participants were mostly white British and included more females than males, and it was suggested by the authors that clonal diversity may have been underestimated. Reportedly, almost half of the unique spike-specific TCRs recognized epitopes lying outside the regions that are mutated in the B.1.351 and B.1.1.7 variants. Vaccine-associated CD4 TCRs spanned the whole spike protein, with dominant responses in regions 160-218 and 743-854. In the small 56-69-year group, the increase in depth fell short of significance, most likely because of low power. Because no samples from the day 14 peak response were available, repertoires could be characterized only after the peak T cell response.

Including the terminal cysteine and phenylalanine, the CDR3 comprises 16 residues. Only the CDR3 portion is preserved as DNA: 48 bases, with reading frame beginning at the first base. Trimming takes 3 bases from V and 6 bases from J, and the germline ends sit 18 bases apart. Sequences MDHEN (CDR1) and SYDVKM (CDR2) are obtained from the germline V gene. The intended sense of this specimen's time point label: baseline before first vaccination. The vaccinee samples were drawn from two UK trials, COV001 and COV002, one of which was a single-blind randomized controlled phase 2/3 trial testing AZD1222 (ChAdOx1 nCoV-19) in healthy adults. For TCRbeta chain sequencing, PBMC samples were collected from trial participants at day 0 and at day 28 after the second dose.

The source was peripheral blood, collected on day 0 of AZD1222 vaccination. The source is an adult in good health. The chain couples TRBV28 to TRBJ1-5; the D region possibly corresponds to TRBD1 (6 bases align). The nucleotide sequence is given as TGTGCCAGCAGTTTGTCCGAACCGACAGGATTTCAGCCCCAGCATTTT. The translation is CASSLSEPTGFQPQHF. Here the CDR3 is joined to the reference TRBV28 and TRBJ1-5 genes, and the full variable domain is: DVKVTQSSRYLVKRTGEKVFLECVQDMDHENMFWYRQDPGLGLRLIYFSYDVKMKEKGDIPEGYSVSREKKERFSLILESASTNQTSMYLCASSLSEPTGFQPQHFGDGTRLSIL.